The next 28 T cell receptor beta chains were all read from a single sample in a study of shared clonotypes between healthy human individuals. Repertoires were generated with immunoSEQ multiplex PCR, while TCRdb's copy carries only in-frame clones and drops some. The table lists 2 million to 2.5 million clones, approximately 94% of them singletons. Input material: naive CD4+ T cells sorted from blood. The subset denotes: CD45RA+ positively selected. The receptors originated from a man younger than 35 in good health.

The chain employs TRBV2 and TRBJ1-2; the D is unclear. CDR3 length: 16 residues. Trimming took off 7 bases at V and 3 bases at J, with 21 bases between the two ends. From germline, CDR1 is SNHLY and CDR2 FYNNEI. The CDR3 sequence is CASNRKIGAVHYGYTF. CDR3 bases: TGTGCCAGCAATCGGAAAATAGGCGCGGTTCACTATGGCTACACCTTC.

As for this clone: Other DNA sequences within the sample encode an identical CDR3. The genes are TRBV7-2 and TRBJ1-4, with 7 bases that match TRBD1. The V gene's germline CDR1 is SGHTA and CDR2 FQGNSA. V dropped 1 base and J dropped 5; count of bases not matched to a gene: 1. CDR3 length equals 14 residues. This CDR3 reads CASSLGQGNEKLFF. CDR3 in DNA: TGTGCCAGCAGCTTAGGACAGGGCAATGAAAAACTGTTTTTT.

This clone was seen just once. This rearrangement joins TRBV14 to TRBJ1-4; TRBD1 agrees at 10 bases. Trimming removed 0 bases from V and 7 bases from J; junction bases left unmatched: 5. CDR3 length equals 16 residues. The germline V gene has CDR1 SGHDN and CDR2 FVKESK. CDR3 in amino acids: CASSQDLGTGAEKLFF. The DNA for the CDR3 is TGTGCCAGCAGCCAAGATCTTGGGACAGGGGCTGAAAAACTGTTTTTT.

This clone was seen just once. For the CDR3, the DNA is TGTGCCAGTCCCCCGCTAGCCACAACTAGCACAGATACGCAGTATTTT. As protein: CASPPLATTSTDTQYF. The chain couples TRBV7-9 to TRBJ2-3; D may be TRBD2 (5 bases). The CDR3 contains 16 residues. V lost 9 bases and J 0 bases, leaving 19 bases between the germline ends. Germline CDR1 SEHNR, CDR2 FQNEAQ (reference sequence). Combining the CDR3 with reference TRBV7-9 and TRBJ2-3 gives the whole variable domain DTGVSQNPRHKITKRGQNVTFRCDPISEHNRLYWYRQTLGQGPEFLTYFQNEAQLEKSRLLSDRFSAERPKGSFSTLEIQRTEQGDSAMYLCASPPLATTSTDTQYFGPGTRLTVL.

The V and J genes are TRBV19 and TRBJ1-1; D is unclear. Germline lookup yields CDR1 LNHDA and CDR2 SQIVND (reference sequence). This CDR3 spans 13 amino acids. V was clipped by 10 bases and J by 2 bases, with 14 bases between them. This CDR3 is CATYMRENTEAFF. CDR3 DNA: TGTGCCACCTACATGAGGGAAAACACTGAAGCTTTCTTT.

To note about this clone: Other DNA sequences of this sample code for an identical CDR3. The V call is TRBV6-5, the J call TRBJ1-1; D unresolved. Trimming pared 4 bases from V and 3 bases from J, leaving 3 bases between. CDR1 is MNHEY, CDR2 SVGAGI, per germline. This CDR3 spans 11 amino acids. Here the CDR3 DNA reads TGTGCCAGCAGTTCAGACACTGAAGCTTTCTTT. Its translation is CASSSDTEAFF.

The chain combines TRBV6-1 with TRBJ2-7; D uncertain. This CDR3 is 15 amino acids long. CDR1 is MNHNS and CDR2 is SASEGT in the germline V gene. The V and J ends lost 2 bases and 4 bases respectively, with 15 bases between them. In DNA, the CDR3 is TGTGCCAGCAGTGAATCTCGGGTTGTCCCTTACGAGCAGTACTTC. It codes for CASSESRVVPYEQYF.

The count of this clone is one. The V gene is TRBV2, the J gene TRBJ2-3; the D gene is possibly TRBD2 (6 bases). The V gene lost 7 bases and the J gene lost 2 bases, with 16 bases spanning the gap. The V gene's germline CDR1 is SNHLY and CDR2 FYNNEI. CDR3 length equals 15 residues. CDR3 region: CASTRDGTHTDTQYF. Here the CDR3 DNA reads TGTGCCAGCACGCGGGACGGGACTCACACAGATACGCAGTATTTT.

The V and J genes are TRBV12-2 and TRBJ2-3; the DNA was not compared with TRBD2, the D call given in the table. TRBV12-2 counts as a pseudogene. The CDR3 consists of 16 residues. The CDR3 DNA sequence: TGTGCAAGTCGTACACCCAGCGGGACGGGCACAGATACGCAGTATTTT. As protein: CASRTPSGTGTDTQYF.

The chain employs TRBV18 and TRBJ2-3; TRBD2 matches at 8 bases. This CDR3 contains 15 residues. The germline gives CDR1 KGHSH, CDR2 LQKENI. Trimming removed 1 base from V and 6 bases from J; junction bases left unmatched: 6. CDR3 bases: TGTGCCAGCTCACCACGGACTAGCCAGGTGGATACGCAGTATTTT. This codes for CASSPRTSQVDTQYF.

The chain employs TRBV19 and TRBJ2-7; the D gene is possibly TRBD1 (5 bases). This CDR3 region has 14 residues. Germline CDR1 and CDR2: LNHDA and SQIVND (reference sequence). Trimming removed 7 bases from V and 0 bases from J, with 13 bases in between. CDR3 DNA sequence: TGTGCCAGTAAACAGGCCCCCGGCTCCTACGAGCAGTACTTC. It encodes CASKQAPGSYEQYF. The full variable domain, with the rest looked up from reference TRBV19 and TRBJ2-7, is DGGITQSPKYLFRKEGQNVTLSCEQNLNHDAMYWYRQDPGQGLRLIYYSQIVNDFQKGDIAEGYSVSREKKESFPLTVTSAQKNPTAFYLCASKQAPGSYEQYFGPGTRLTVT.

The rearrangement joins TRBV2 to TRBJ1-1; 7 bases agree with TRBD1. Trimming removed 7 bases from V and 3 bases from J; junction bases left unmatched: 5. The CDR3 is made up of 13 amino acids. CDR1 and CDR2 (germline): SNHLY, FYNNEI. CDR3 residues: CASIRGLYTEAFF. The CDR3 DNA is TGTGCCAGCATTAGGGGGCTATACACTGAAGCTTTCTTT.

In DNA, the CDR3 is TGTGCCATCGGCGGGGGGGGGACCCAGTACTTC. Translated, it gives CAIGGGGTQYF. The rearrangement joins TRBV10-3 to TRBJ2-5; 9 nucleotides line up with TRBD2. The CDR3 sequence is 11 residues long. Germline CDR1 ENHRY, CDR2 SYGVKD. The V gene end was trimmed by 8 bases and the J gene end by 7 bases; junction bases not matched to a gene: 2.

The chain joins TRBV18 to TRBJ1-5; no reliable D call. This CDR3 has 16 amino acids. V gave up 3 bases and J gave up 5 bases, with 17 bases separating them. Germline CDR1 and CDR2: KGHSH and LQKENI. The CDR3 loop is CASSPSSGNSDQPQHF. CDR3 nucleotides: TGTGCCAGCTCACCGAGTAGTGGAAACAGCGATCAGCCCCAGCATTTT.

V gene TRBV2 combines with J gene TRBJ1-3, with 8 bases lining up with TRBD1. The germline gives CDR1 SNHLY, CDR2 FYNNEI. Trimming cost V 6 bases and J 0 bases; bases outside gene matches: 4. The length of the CDR3 is 15 residues. The CDR3 DNA is TGTGCCAGCAGCCGGACAGGGAGCTCTGGAAACACCATATATTTT. Its translation: CASSRTGSSGNTIYF.

The chain links TRBV4-1 to TRBJ2-5; D may be TRBD2 (5 bases). Per germline, CDR1 MGHRA and CDR2 YSYEKL. Trimming took 4 bases from V and 5 from J, leaving 11 bases between them. The length of the CDR3 is 13 residues. DNA of the CDR3: TGCGCCAGCAGCCCCACTAGTTTGGAGACCCAGTACTTC. This codes for CASSPTSLETQYF.

The chain links TRBV7-9 to TRBJ2-7, with TRBD1 matching 8 bases. Losses at the gene ends were 5 bases for V and 3 bases for J; bases not matched to a gene: 15. The CDR3 is 17 amino acids. The germline CDR1 and CDR2 sequences are SEHNR and FQNEAQ (reference sequence). The CDR3 sequence: CASSPKSIGQGIYEQYF. CDR3 DNA sequence: TGTGCCAGCAGCCCGAAAAGCATCGGACAGGGAATCTACGAGCAGTACTTC.

This clone was detected once. Other DNA sequences from this sample encode an identical CDR3 as well. The V and J genes are TRBV18 and TRBJ1-5; D is possibly TRBD1 (5 bases). Per germline, CDR1 KGHSH and CDR2 LQKENI. Between the trimmed V and J ends, which lost 2 bases and 6 bases, there was a span of 11 bases. The CDR3 spans 14 residues. CDR3 in amino acids: CASSPGQGGQPQHF. Written as DNA, the CDR3 is TGTGCCAGCTCACCAGGGCAGGGAGGTCAGCCCCAGCATTTT.

The chain joins TRBV7-3 to TRBJ1-5; D is undetermined. Trimming removed 5 bases from V and 4 bases from J, with 15 bases in between. This CDR3 has 15 amino acids. Germline values: CDR1 SGHTA, CDR2 FQGTGA. The CDR3 DNA reads as TGTGCCAGCAGCCTGCTCCGGGCCCAGAATCAGCCCCAGCATTTT. It translates to CASSLLRAQNQPQHF.

The CDR3, as DNA: TGTGCCAGCAGCGTAGAAAGGACAGGGGTGGGGTTTGCCTACGAGCAGTACTTC. It encodes CASSVERTGVGFAYEQYF. This sequence joins TRBV9 and TRBJ2-7; 9 nucleotides agree with TRBD1. From germline, CDR1 is SGDLS and CDR2 YYNGEE. J was trimmed by 2 bases and V by 0 bases; bases with no gene match: 12. This CDR3 is built from 18 residues.

The table lists this clone with a count of one. The chain couples TRBV4-1 to TRBJ2-1; 10 bases are a match to TRBD2. Germline trimming cut 0 bases from V and 9 bases from J; bases unmatched to any gene: 8. The CDR3 loop spans 16 amino acids. Germline CDR1 MGHRA, CDR2 YSYEKL. CDR3 sequence reads: CASSQDLLAGVSEQFF. CDR3 nucleotide sequence: TGCGCCAGCAGCCAAGATCTGCTAGCGGGAGTTAGTGAGCAGTTCTTC.

This clone has more than one count but fewer than ten. The chain combines TRBV5-8 with TRBJ2-1; 8 nucleotides align to TRBD1. Germline values: CDR1 SGHTS, CDR2 YDEGEE. The CDR3 extends over 16 amino acids. Trimming took 0 bases from V and 2 from J; bases not matched to a gene: 4. The CDR3 nucleotides read TGTGCCAGCAGCTTGGCAGGGGGCCTGGCCTACAATGAGCAGTTCTTC. It codes for CASSLAGGLAYNEQFF.

This clone was counted once. CDR3 amino acids: CASSSGTGSRPQHF. CDR3 nucleotides: TGTGCCAGCAGTTCAGGGACAGGGTCGAGGCCCCAGCATTTT. The rearrangement uses TRBV27 and TRBJ1-5, with TRBD1 identical over 9 bases. Germline V CDR1 and CDR2: MNHEY, SMNVEV (reference sequence). There are 14 residues in the CDR3. Losses at the gene ends were 4 bases for V and 9 bases for J; bases not matched to a gene: 7.

This clone is a singleton in its sample. The gene calls are TRBV10-1 and TRBJ2-1; no clear D gene. CDR3 length equals 16 residues. With 0 bases removed from V and 0 bases from J, the gap between germline ends came to 9 bases. The germline CDR1 and CDR2 sequences are WNHNN and SYGVQD (reference sequence). In nucleotides, the CDR3 is TGCGCCAGCAGTGAGTCGGGCGGAGCCTCCTACAATGAGCAGTTCTTC. Translating it yields CASSESGGASYNEQFF.

J is TRBJ2-7 and V is TRBV7-2; 12 positions match TRBD2. CDR3 length: 14 amino acids. Trimming cost V 5 bases and J 5 bases; bases outside gene matches: 4. From germline, CDR1 is SGHTA and CDR2 FQGNSA. In nucleotides, the CDR3 is TGTGCCAGCAGCCCTAGCGGGAGGGCAAACGAGCAGTACTTC. This translates into CASSPSGRANEQYF. The whole variable domain, filled in from reference TRBV7-2 and TRBJ2-7, reads GAGVSQSPSNKVTEKGKDVELRCDPISGHTALYWYRQSLGQGLEFLIYFQGNSAPDKSGLPSDRFSAERTGGSVSTLTIQRTQQEDSAVYLCASSPSGRANEQYFGPGTRLTVT.

V usage is TRBV7-9 and J usage is TRBJ2-3, with unresolved D. In germline, CDR1 is SEHNR, CDR2 FQNEAQ (reference sequence). The CDR3 extends over 14 amino acids. V shed 5 bases and J shed 0 bases, with 9 bases lying between them. The CDR3 loop reads CASSMTRSTDTQYF. CDR3 nucleotides: TGTGCCAGCAGCATGACAAGGAGCACAGATACGCAGTATTTT.

The chain has TRBV28 and TRBJ2-3, with D perhaps matching TRBD1 (5 bases). The CDR3 is 15 residues long. The V end was cut by 8 bases, the J end by 1 base, with 16 bases between. Germline CDR1 and CDR2: MDHEN and SYDVKM. The CDR3 sequence: CASRAGRAGTDTQYF. In DNA, the CDR3 is TGTGCCAGCCGGGCCGGCAGGGCAGGCACAGATACGCAGTATTTT.

The rearrangement joins TRBV7-2 to TRBJ1-1, with 7 positions matching TRBD1. CDR1 is SGHTA and CDR2 is FQGNSA in the germline V gene. This CDR3 has 16 amino acids. V gave up 3 bases and J gave up 8 bases; unmatched junction bases: 15. The DNA for the CDR3 is TGTGCCAGCAGCTTGCAGCAAGTATTGACAGGGTGGGAAGCTTTCTTT. Encoded protein: CASSLQQVLTGWEAFF.